This TCR beta chain was obtained from a study of blood T cell repertoires in COVID-19. CDR1 and CDR2 (germline): KGHSH, LQKENI. V lost 0 bases, J lost 8 bases, and 10 bases lay in between. CDR3 length: 14 amino acids. Per the original data handling: Researchers report that nucleated cell counts were estimated from reference gene primer amplification. Some clones are missing from TCRdb's copy, which holds only in-frame ones; the method was immunoSEQ multiplex PCR. D and trimming come from the DNA, and the V and J calls and clone size come from that table. The sample records about 190,000 clones, roughly nine tenths being singletons.

The rearrangement uses TRBV18 and TRBJ1-4; D is possibly TRBD1 (6 bases). The sequence was obtained from a middle-aged man with acute or convalescent COVID-19. Material for sequencing was peripheral blood. The CDR3 protein is CASSPPSQGEKLFF. Here the CDR3 DNA reads TGTGCCAGCTCACCACCGAGTCAGGGGGAAAAACTGTTTTTT.